A selection of T cell receptor beta chains follows, all from one sample in a study of PD-L1 blockade in urothelial cancer. Profiling relied on immunoSEQ multiplex PCR, and the TCRdb table lists in-frame clones only, not all of them. The top ten clones hold about 8.9% of a sample with tens of thousands of clones, roughly 83% of them seen once. Sample: PBMCs, taken around atezolizumab (anti-PD-L1) treatment. Source of these receptors: a man aged 65 to 85 with urothelial cancer. Each CDR3 is given with its conserved first and last residue. A D gene is named only where the DNA matches it firmly. Rows may omit the clone size; those that give it use once, few, many or a size class.

V,J,size,D,CDR3,DNA
TRBV11-2,TRBJ2-5,.,.,CASSFQGQETQYF,TGTGCCAGCAGCTTTCAGGGGCAAGAGACCCAGTACTTC
TRBV5-6,TRBJ1-1,.,.,CASSSDRWNTEAFF,TGTGCCAGCAGCTCCGACAGGTGGAACACTGAAGCTTTCTTT
TRBV4-2,TRBJ1-1,.,.,CASSQEVANTEAFF,TGTGCCAGCAGCCAAGAGGTAGCCAACACTGAAGCTTTCTTT
TRBV5-6,TRBJ2-7,.,TRBD2,CASSLSWRESSYEQYF,TGTGCCAGCAGCTTGAGTTGGCGGGAGAGCTCCTACGAGCAGTACTTC
TRBV5-4,TRBJ1-2,once,.,CASSLGGPQVGYTF,TGTGCCAGCAGCTTGGGGGGCCCTCAGGTTGGCTACACCTTC
TRBV5-6,TRBJ1-3,.,.,CASSLWGGSGNTIYF,TGTGCCAGCAGCTTGTGGGGGGGCTCTGGAAACACCATATATTTT
TRBV7-2,TRBJ1-3,few,.,CASSDGLISGNTIYF,TGTGCCAGCAGCGACGGACTTATCTCTGGAAACACCATATATTTT
TRBV7-9,TRBJ1-1,.,TRBD1,CASSVKDRVEAFF,TGTGCCAGCAGCGTGAAGGACAGGGTAGAAGCTTTCTTT
TRBV18,TRBJ2-7,.,TRBD2,CASSPPEGLAGGQQYF,TGTGCCAGCTCACCACCGGAGGGACTAGCGGGAGGTCAACAGTACTTC
TRBV6-6,TRBJ2-7,.,.,CASTLTTASYEQYF,TGTGCCAGCACCCTGACGACAGCTTCCTACGAGCAGTACTTC
TRBV11-2,TRBJ2-2,once,.,CASSLSGPGELFF,TGTGCCAGCAGCTTATCAGGGCCCGGGGAGCTGTTTTTT
TRBV28,TRBJ2-7,.,.,CASRPTVPYEQYF,TGTGCCAGCAGGCCCACAGTTCCCTACGAGCAGTACTTC
TRBV19,TRBJ2-1,.,TRBD2,CASNELAGVSRLFF,TGTGCCAGTAATGAACTAGCGGGAGTGTCCCGATTGTTCTTC
TRBV5-1,TRBJ2-5,.,.,CASSLYPETQYF,TGCGCCAGCAGCCTATACCCAGAGACCCAGTACTTC
TRBV5-1,TRBJ2-3,.,.,CASSLSGGNTDTQYF,TGCGCCAGCAGCTTATCCGGCGGAAACACAGATACGCAGTATTTT
TRBV5-6,TRBJ2-5,.,TRBD2,CASSLAAGLAGGYQETQYF,TGTGCCAGCAGCTTGGCCGCGGGACTAGCGGGAGGATACCAAGAGACCCAGTACTTC
TRBV5-1,TRBJ2-5,.,.,CASSYAETQYF,TGCGCCAGCAGTTATGCGGAGACCCAGTACTTC
TRBV11-3,TRBJ2-3,.,.,CASSIRTSPTDTQYF,TGTGCCAGCAGTATTAGGACTTCCCCCACAGATACGCAGTATTTT
TRBV7-8,TRBJ2-7,few,.,CASSSIGRFLSYEQYF,TGTGCCAGCAGCTCCATTGGGAGGTTCCTCTCCTACGAGCAGTACTTC
TRBV7-2,TRBJ2-5,.,TRBD2,CASSPAGGREETQYF,TGTGCCAGCAGCCCAGCGGGAGGGCGTGAAGAGACCCAGTACTTC